A selection of T cell receptor beta chains follows, all from one sample in a study of cytomegalovirus exposure and HLA in healthy donors. Assay: immunoSEQ multiplex PCR; the TCRdb copy retains only in-frame clones and omits some. The sample lists some 180,000 clones, 77% occurring once. The sample taken for sequencing was PBMCs. These receptors all come from a woman in her fifties or sixties in good health and CMV-seropositive. Both conserved end residues are part of each CDR3. D genes are given only for firm matches. Size values are once, few and many counts, or a class for expanded clones, and some rows have none.

size: few
D: TRBD2
V: TRBV7-9
J: TRBJ2-1
DNA: TGTGCCAGCAGCGGGGAGGGGACTAGCGGGAGTAGGAATGAGCAGTTCTTC
CDR3: CASSGEGTSGSRNEQFF

size: .
D: .
V: TRBV6-6
J: TRBJ1-2
DNA: TGTGCCAGCAGAATAGGGGTTCCCCCTCATGAGGGCTACACCTTC
CDR3: CASRIGVPPHEGYTF

size: once
D: TRBD2
V: TRBV7-6
J: TRBJ2-1
DNA: TGTGCCAGCAGCCCGACTAGCGGGAGGGGAGGTGAGCAGTTCTTC
CDR3: CASSPTSGRGGEQFF

size: .
D: TRBD2
V: TRBV4-2
J: TRBJ2-2
DNA: TGTGCCAGCAGCCAGGATAGCGGGGGCGCGAACACCGGGGAGCTGTTTTTT
CDR3: CASSQDSGGANTGELFF

size: .
D: .
V: TRBV11-2
J: TRBJ2-2
DNA: TGTGCCAGCAGCTTCATGGCAACCGGGGAGCTGTTTTTT
CDR3: CASSFMATGELFF

size: .
D: TRBD1
V: TRBV7-9
J: TRBJ1-4
DNA: TGTGCCAGCAGTCTCCGGGACAGGGACCAAAAACTGTTTTTT
CDR3: CASSLRDRDQKLFF

size: few
D: TRBD1
V: TRBV6-1
J: TRBJ2-2
DNA: TGTGCCAGCAGCTCCGGGACAGGGATCGGGGAGCTGTTTTTT
CDR3: CASSSGTGIGELFF

size: .
D: .
V: TRBV30
J: TRBJ2-6
DNA: TGTGCCTGGAGGGACAAAGCAGGGGCCAACGTCCTGACTTTC
CDR3: CAWRDKAGANVLTF

size: .
D: .
V: TRBV7-2
J: TRBJ1-6
DNA: TGTGCCAGCAGCTCCCCAACTCATTTGACACCCCTCCACTTT
CDR3: CASSSPTHLTPLHF

size: .
D: .
V: TRBV7-9
J: TRBJ2-6
DNA: TGTGCCAGCAGCTTAGTAGTTAGATCTGGGGCCAACGTCCTGACTTTC
CDR3: CASSLVVRSGANVLTF

size: .
D: TRBD1
V: TRBV10-3
J: TRBJ2-7
DNA: TGTGCCATCAGTGATTCGGGACAGTTCTCCTACGAGCAGTACTTC
CDR3: CAISDSGQFSYEQYF

size: few
D: TRBD1
V: TRBV7-9
J: TRBJ2-4
DNA: TGTGCCAGCAGTTTGACAGGGGACGGAAACAGTCAGTACTTC
CDR3: CASSLTGDGNSQYF

size: .
D: TRBD1
V: TRBV30
J: TRBJ2-7
DNA: TGTGCCTGGGACAGGGGCTCCTACGAGCAGTACTTC
CDR3: CAWDRGSYEQYF

size: .
D: TRBD1
V: TRBV7-3
J: TRBJ1-6
DNA: TGTGCCAGCAGCTTGAGGGACAGAAATTCACCCCTCCACTTT
CDR3: CASSLRDRNSPLHF

size: .
D: .
V: TRBV29-1
J: TRBJ2-5
DNA: TGCAGCGTTGGTTCGGCGGGGGCCGAATGGGAGACCCAGTACTTC
CDR3: CSVGSAGAEWETQYF

size: .
D: .
V: TRBV29-1
J: TRBJ1-4
DNA: TGCAGCGTTTTGGGCCCAGGGGAAGCTAATGAAAAACTGTTTTTT
CDR3: CSVLGPGEANEKLFF

size: .
D: .
V: TRBV5-3
J: TRBJ2-7
DNA: TGTGCCAGAACCGCCTACGAGCAGTACTTC
CDR3: CARTAYEQYF

size: .
D: TRBD1
V: TRBV28
J: TRBJ2-7
DNA: TGTGCCAGCAGCCCAGGGGGCGGAAGCTCCTACGAGCAGTACTTC
CDR3: CASSPGGGSSYEQYF

size: .
D: TRBD1
V: TRBV7-3
J: TRBJ2-1
DNA: TGTGCCAGCAGACCTACAGGGGGCTCCTACAATGAGCAGTTCTTC
CDR3: CASRPTGGSYNEQFF

size: .
D: .
V: TRBV2
J: TRBJ1-1
DNA: TGTGCCCGACTGGGGCATCGAGGCACTGAAGCTTTCTTT
CDR3: CARLGHRGTEAFF

size: .
D: .
V: TRBV6-4
J: TRBJ2-6
DNA: TGTGCCAGCAGTGACTCCAGCTCTGGGGCCAACGGCCTGACTTTC
CDR3: CASSDSSSGANGLTF

size: .
D: .
V: TRBV28
J: TRBJ2-3
DNA: TGTGCCAGCTCCTCGGGGGGCAGGGTGATGCCAGATACGCAGTATTTT
CDR3: CASSSGGRVMPDTQYF

size: .
D: .
V: TRBV5-8
J: TRBJ2-7
DNA: TGTGCCAGTAGGGGGAAATCAAGGGGCGAGCAGTACTTC
CDR3: CASRGKSRGEQYF

size: .
D: .
V: TRBV2
J: TRBJ1-2
DNA: TGTGCCAGCAGTGAAGCGCTTTATTGGACACCCACTAACTATGGCTACACCTTC
CDR3: CASSEALYWTPTNYGYTF

size: few
D: TRBD1
V: TRBV5-4
J: TRBJ1-1
DNA: TGTGCCAGCAGCTTGGGGACAGGGCTGGGTAGGCCTCAAGCTTTCTTT
CDR3: CASSLGTGLGRPQAFF

size: few
D: .
V: TRBV6-5
J: TRBJ1-1
DNA: TGTGCCAGCAGAAGACAGGCGGGTATAGTAGCTTTCTTT
CDR3: CASRRQAGIVAFF

size: .
D: TRBD1
V: TRBV14
J: TRBJ2-5
DNA: TGTGCCAGCAGCCAAAGACAGGGGAGGAGAGAGACCCAGTACTTC
CDR3: CASSQRQGRRETQYF

size: few
D: TRBD1
V: TRBV28
J: TRBJ2-7
DNA: TGTGCCAGCAGTTCCGGACAGGGGGCAAGGGAGCAGTACTTC
CDR3: CASSSGQGAREQYF

size: .
D: .
V: TRBV5-1
J: TRBJ2-7
DNA: TGCGCCAGCAGCTTGGGCCAGTACGAGCAGTACTTC
CDR3: CASSLGQYEQYF

size: .
D: .
V: TRBV4-3
J: TRBJ1-6
DNA: TGCGCCAGCAGCCAAGATCCCCAGGGTGGATATAATTCACCCCTCCACTTT
CDR3: CASSQDPQGGYNSPLHF

size: .
D: .
V: TRBV27
J: TRBJ2-6
DNA: TGTGCCAGCACGAGGTTCGCTGGGGCCAACGGCCTGACTTTC
CDR3: CASTRFAGANGLTF

size: .
D: TRBD1
V: TRBV5-6
J: TRBJ1-1
DNA: TGTGCCAGCAGCTTTTTGCAGGGGGCAAGGACTGAAGCTTTCTTT
CDR3: CASSFLQGARTEAFF

size: .
D: TRBD2
V: TRBV5-8
J: TRBJ2-2
DNA: TGTGCCAGCAGCAATTCGGGACTAATCACCGGGGAGCTGTTTTTT
CDR3: CASSNSGLITGELFF

size: .
D: TRBD2
V: TRBV19
J: TRBJ2-2
DNA: TGTGCCAGTAGTATAAACGGCGGGGGGCCAGCGGGGGAGCTGTTTTTT
CDR3: CASSINGGGPAGELFF

size: .
D: .
V: TRBV5-1
J: TRBJ1-1
DNA: TGCGCCAGCAGGTTCCGGGAGAACACTGAAGCTTTCTTT
CDR3: CASRFRENTEAFF

size: .
D: .
V: TRBV19
J: TRBJ2-5
DNA: TGTGCCAGTAGTATACCAGGGGTGGAGACCCAGTACTTC
CDR3: CASSIPGVETQYF

size: .
D: TRBD2
V: TRBV6-5
J: TRBJ2-1
DNA: TGTGCCAGCAGTTACGAGCGGGGGGCCTACAATGAGCAGTTCTTC
CDR3: CASSYERGAYNEQFF

size: .
D: TRBD1
V: TRBV5-5
J: TRBJ1-2
DNA: TGTGCCAGCAGCTTTTCCGGGACAGGCAACTATGGCTACACCTTC
CDR3: CASSFSGTGNYGYTF

size: .
D: .
V: TRBV2
J: TRBJ1-4
DNA: TGTGCCAGCAGTGGAAGGTCTCCGAGACAGGACGTTGGCAGAACTAATGAAAAACTGTTTTTT
CDR3: CASSGRSPRQDVGRTNEKLFF

size: once
D: .
V: TRBV7-3
J: TRBJ1-2
DNA: TGTGCCAGCAGCCCCGGCCCCCGGGGGGCTGGGTATGGCTACACCTTC
CDR3: CASSPGPRGAGYGYTF

size: .
D: TRBD1
V: TRBV18
J: TRBJ1-4
DNA: TGTGCCAGCTCACCACGGACAGGGGGCGTAGAAGAAAAACTGTTTTTT
CDR3: CASSPRTGGVEEKLFF

size: .
D: .
V: TRBV6-1
J: TRBJ2-7
DNA: TGTGCCATTACCCTCCGGGACTCCTACGAGCAGTACTTC
CDR3: CAITLRDSYEQYF

size: .
D: .
V: TRBV28
J: TRBJ1-3
DNA: TGTGCCAGCAAGAAGACCCCTTGGGGCAACACCATATATTTT
CDR3: CASKKTPWGNTIYF

size: once
D: .
V: TRBV6-1
J: TRBJ1-1
DNA: TGTGCCAGCAGTGAACTTGGACTGGTTGTGAACACTGAAGCTTTCTTT
CDR3: CASSELGLVVNTEAFF

size: .
D: TRBD1
V: TRBV10-1
J: TRBJ1-6
DNA: TGCGCCAGCAGTGAGATTGGGACAGGGGCCCGTCTGGAGAATTCACCCCTCCACTTT
CDR3: CASSEIGTGARLENSPLHF